Shown below are 29 T cell receptor beta chains from a single sample sequenced in a study of blood T cells in healthy people across ages. Then a second PCR, running roughly 7 to 11 cycles, was carried out with a sample-barcoded 5' primer and a J-beta primer mix. TCRdb independently ran MiXCR on the 5' RACE reads; one entry per CDR3 protein. The repertoire consists of approximately 1.5 million distinct CDR3 sequences, with approximately 43% occurring once and the leading ten covering about 4%. Sequencing input: blood. The receptors derive from a woman aged 18-35 years in good health.

V and J are TRBV7-2 and TRBJ2-1; D ambiguous. The J call is uncertain, as TRBJ2-7 better fits the DNA end. In germline, CDR1 is SGHTA, CDR2 FQGNSA. This CDR3 region has 16 residues. CDR3 in amino acids: CASSPLLSSSYNEQYF. CDR3 nucleotide sequence: TGTGCCAGCAGCCCCCTTCTCTCGAGCTCCTACAATGAGCAGTACTTC.

The chain carries TRBV5-1 and TRBJ2-4, with D tentatively TRBD1 (5 bases). CDR1 and CDR2 (germline): SGHRS, YFSETQ. The V end was cut by 4 bases, the J end by 8 bases, with 16 bases between. This CDR3 has 14 residues. The CDR3 spells CASSVEAGSDIQYF. In DNA form, the CDR3 reads TGCGCCAGCAGCGTGGAAGCAGGGTCGGACATTCAGTACTTC. Full variable domain (outside the CDR3, taken from reference TRBV5-1 and TRBJ2-4): KAGVTQTPRYLIKTRGQQVTLSCSPISGHRSVSWYQQTPGQGLQFLFEYFSETQRNKGNFPGRFSGRQFSNSRSEMNVSTLELGDSALYLCASSVEAGSDIQYFGAGTRLSVL.

In the case of this clonotype: Because the CDR3's place on the DNA is in doubt, the DNA is left out and the CDR3 is given as listed by TCRdb. The chain is built from TRBV9 and TRBJ2-3; the D segment call TRBD2 is taken from the table without a DNA check. CDR1 and CDR2 from the germline V gene are SGDLS and YYNGEE. The length of the CDR3 is 14 amino acids, counting both ends. The CDR3 region is CASSVLVGEGTRYF.

This clonotype has a handful of counts. The V call is TRBV28, the J call TRBJ2-1; 7 positions match TRBD2. Trimming at V came to 5 bases and at J to 3 bases, leaving 10 bases not matched to a gene. This CDR3 comprises 16 residues. The germline CDR1 and CDR2 sequences are MDHEN and SYDVKM. CDR3 loop: CASSSMTGGRYNEQFF. In DNA form, the CDR3 reads TGTGCCAGCAGTAGTATGACGGGAGGACGCTACAATGAGCAGTTCTTC.

A single count supports this clonotype. The rearrangement links TRBV19 to TRBJ2-1; 13 bases map to TRBD2. The CDR3 sequence is 15 residues long. Germline loops: CDR1 LNHDA, CDR2 SQIVND (reference sequence). V trimming: 3 bases; J trimming: 7 bases; junction bases outside the gene matches: 3. DNA of the CDR3: TGTGCCAGTAGTATGACTAGCGGGGGGCCTAATGAGCAGTTCTTC. Translating gives CASSMTSGGPNEQFF.

This chain links TRBV6-1 with TRBJ2-3; either TRBD1 or TRBD2 may supply D (5 bases each). The V and J ends lost 8 bases and 2 bases respectively, with 17 bases between them. Germline V gene lookup returns CDR1 MNHNS and CDR2 SASEGT. CDR3 size: 15 residues. The CDR3: CASERGVQSTDTQYF. The CDR3 DNA follows: TGTGCCAGCGAACGAGGGGTCCAGTCCACAGATACGCAGTATTTT.

The V call is TRBV6-1, the J call TRBJ2-3; the match to TRBD2 covers 9 bases. The length of the CDR3 is 17 residues. V dropped 7 bases and J dropped 8; count of bases not matched to a gene: 19. CDR1 is MNHNS, CDR2 SASEGT, per germline. DNA for the CDR3: TGTGCCAGCACCCGGGGTAGCGGGGGTACGGCCCCGGGTACGCAGTATTTT. This codes for CASTRGSGGTAPGTQYF.

Only a few counts were recorded for this clonotype. V and J are TRBV7-2 and TRBJ2-7; TRBD2 matches 9 bases. The CDR3 covers 16 residues. Germline values: CDR1 SGHTA, CDR2 FQGNSA. Losses at the gene ends were 5 bases for V and 4 bases for J; bases not matched to a gene: 12. The CDR3 DNA is TGTGCCAGCAGCATCTCAGCGGGAGGAAGTAGTTACGAGCAGTACTTC. Protein sequence: CASSISAGGSSYEQYF.

For the CDR3, the DNA is TGTGCCAGCAGGGTAACAGGGATGTCCGTTTCCGGCAACTATGGCTACACCTTC. Its translation: CASRVTGMSVSGNYGYTF. The V and J genes are TRBV11-2 and TRBJ1-2; tentative D call: TRBD1 (6 bases). Germline V gene data show CDR1 as SGHAT and CDR2 as FQNNGV. CDR3 length: 18 amino acids. The V end was cut by 6 bases, the J end by 2 bases, with 25 bases between.

The CDR3 region is CASSSDGRATEAFF. The CDR3 region has the DNA TGCGCCAGCAGTTCGGACGGACGGGCCACTGAAGCTTTCTTT. The chain recombines TRBV5-1 with TRBJ1-1; D uncertain. This CDR3 is 14 amino acids long. Germline CDR1 and CDR2: SGHRS and YFSETQ. Trimming stripped 5 bases from V and 4 bases from J, with 15 bases between.

This clonotype was counted between two and nine times. The chain joins TRBV7-3 to TRBJ1-6; D is perhaps TRBD1 (5 bases). The V gene's germline CDR1 is SGHTA and CDR2 FQGTGA. The CDR3 consists of 14 residues. The ends were cut back, 5 bases at V and 6 bases at J, with 11 bases in the middle. CDR3 residues: CASSRTGPNSPLHF. CDR3 coding DNA: TGTGCCAGCAGCCGCACGGGACCTAATTCACCCCTCCACTTT.

The V gene is TRBV28, the J gene TRBJ2-7; TRBD1 agrees at 8 bases. V was clipped by 6 bases and J by 3 bases; unmatched bases: 13. This CDR3 region has 16 residues. Germline loops: CDR1 MDHEN, CDR2 SYDVKM. This chain's CDR3 is CASSRDRPVGFYEQYF. As DNA, the CDR3 is TGTGCCAGCAGCCGGGACAGGCCCGTCGGTTTCTACGAGCAGTACTTC.

The rearrangement joins TRBV30 to TRBJ2-3, with 8 bases that match TRBD2. J gave up 4 bases and V 6 bases, and 6 bases lay outside the gene matches. Germline V gives CDR1 GTSNPN, CDR2 SVGIG (reference sequence). This CDR3 contains 13 residues. The CDR3 nucleotides read TGTGCCTGTGCCCGGGGGGGGGCAGATACGCAGTATTTT. Its protein product is CACARGGADTQYF.

The chain joins TRBV6-5 to TRBJ2-1, with unresolved D. V was shortened by 0 bases and J by 2 bases, with 8 bases between the two germline ends. The CDR3 is made up of 15 amino acids. The germline V gene encodes CDR1 MNHEY and CDR2 SVGAGI. The CDR3 loop is CASSYSELAYNEQFF. CDR3 bases: TGTGCCAGCAGTTACTCGGAGCTGGCCTACAATGAGCAGTTCTTC.

There are a few counts of this clonotype. The rearrangement links TRBV25-1 to TRBJ2-5; TRBD2 agrees at 10 bases. Germline loops: CDR1 MGHDK, CDR2 SYGVNS. The CDR3 is 14 amino acids. V lost 4 bases and J lost 4; bases outside the gene matches: 3. The CDR3 DNA reads TGTGCCAGCAGTGGGGCTAGCGGGAGAGAGACCCAGTACTTC. Translating it yields CASSGASGRETQYF.

The chain links TRBV4-3 to TRBJ2-5; 13 nucleotides align to TRBD2. After removal of 1 base from V and 11 bases from J, the junction contained 13 bases not matched to a gene. CDR1 and CDR2 from the germline V gene are LGHNA and YSLEER. The CDR3 has 17 amino acids. The CDR3 loop reads CASSQVGTSGNLNEQYF. CDR3 DNA sequence: TGCGCCAGCAGCCAAGTCGGGACTAGCGGGAATTTGAATGAGCAGTACTTC.

A few counts support this clonotype. This sequence joins TRBV5-1 and TRBJ1-2; possible D gene TRBD1, 6 bases. The CDR3 spans 17 residues. Per the germline V gene, CDR1 is SGHRS and CDR2 is YFSETQ. V lost 3 bases to trimming and J lost 9 bases, with 27 bases between them. The chain's CDR3 is CASSWGGPGSSSESYTF. The CDR3 DNA follows: TGCGCCAGCAGCTGGGGGGGGCCGGGATCATCCTCCGAAAGCTACACCTTC.

The table lists this clonotype with a few counts. The CDR3 DNA is TGTGCCAGCAGTTCACCCGGACGGGAGTTAAACATTCAGTACTTC. It yields the protein CASSSPGRELNIQYF. The chain combines TRBV6-2 or TRBV6-3 with TRBJ2-4, with a possible D match to TRBD2 (6 bases). Germline-derived CDR1 and CDR2 are MNHEY and SVGEGT. V dropped 4 bases and J dropped 6 bases, with 16 bases sitting between them. CDR3 size: 15 residues.

V and J are TRBV7-2 and TRBJ1-2; D perhaps matches TRBD1 (6 bases). The V and J ends lost 2 bases and 8 bases respectively, with 24 bases between them. The V gene's germline CDR1 is SGHTA and CDR2 FQGNSA. There are 17 residues in the CDR3. CDR3: CASSLTQARGSGWGYTF. CDR3 coding DNA: TGTGCCAGCAGCTTAACCCAGGCCAGGGGATCGGGATGGGGCTACACCTTC.

The table lists this clonotype with many counts. The junction departs from germline at one end; a sequencing error may be responsible. The gene calls are TRBV5-1 and TRBJ2-2; no reliable D call. Germline lookup yields CDR1 SGHRS and CDR2 YFSETQ. This CDR3 comprises 13 residues. The CDR3 bases are TGTGCCAGCAGCTTGGCCGGAACCGGGGAGCTGTTTTTT. It yields the protein CASSLAGTGELFF.

Many counts were recorded for this clonotype. The V gene is TRBV13, the J gene TRBJ2-1; 10 nucleotides match TRBD2. The junction had 8 bases not matched to a gene; V was cut back by 8 bases and J by 4 bases. The CDR3 spans 15 residues. The V gene's germline CDR1 is PRHDT and CDR2 FYEKMQ (reference sequence). The CDR3: CASSPGLAEYNEQFF. CDR3 DNA: TGTGCCAGCTCACCAGGACTAGCGGAATACAATGAGCAGTTCTTC. Drawing the rest from reference TRBV13 and TRBJ2-1, the complete variable domain is AAGVIQSPRHLIKEKRETATLKCYPIPRHDTVYWYQQGPGQDPQFLISFYEKMQSDKGSIPDRFSAQQFSDYHSELNMSSLELGDSALYFCASSPGLAEYNEQFFGPGTRLTVL.

This sequence joins TRBV7-3 and TRBJ1-5; D is perhaps TRBD1 (6 bases). The CDR3 covers 14 residues. Trimming cost V 2 bases and J 5 bases, with 10 bases left between them. Germline V lookup: CDR1 SGHTA, CDR2 FQGTGA. The CDR3 DNA follows: TGTGCCAGCAGCTTACCTGACAGGTATCAGCCCCAGCATTTT. Protein: CASSLPDRYQPQHF.

This clonotype was picked up a small number of times. The chain is built from TRBV3-1 and TRBJ1-2; 8 nucleotides align to TRBD1. This CDR3 has 17 residues. Germline V lookup: CDR1 LGHDT, CDR2 YNNKEL (reference sequence). Trimming cost V 0 bases and J 2 bases; bases outside gene matches: 8. CDR3 DNA: TGTGCCAGCAGCCAAGAGGTGGACAGGGCCTACAACTATGGCTACACCTTC. It translates to CASSQEVDRAYNYGYTF.

This clonotype appeared a few times. V gene TRBV20-1 combines with J gene TRBJ2-3; D may be TRBD1 (6 bases). CDR3 size: 15 residues. The germline V gene has CDR1 DFQATT and CDR2 SNEGSKA (reference sequence). Trimming removed 5 bases at V and 6 bases at J, with 21 bases between. CDR3 sequence (DNA): TGCAGTGCTTACGGGACACCGCATGGTTTGGATACGCAGTATTTT. This translates into CSAYGTPHGLDTQYF.

This clonotype has just a few counts. The V gene is TRBV19, the J gene TRBJ2-4, with TRBD1 as a possible D gene (6 bases). CDR3 size: 16 residues. V was clipped by 3 bases and J by 0 bases, with 12 bases between them. The germline gives CDR1 LNHDA, CDR2 SQIVND (reference sequence). The CDR3 DNA is TGTGCCAGTAGTATCGGGACACTCCTAGCCAAAAACATTCAGTACTTC. Its protein is CASSIGTLLAKNIQYF.

The chain has TRBV21-1 and TRBJ2-5; the tabulated D call, TRBD2, remains unverified against the DNA. TRBV21-1 is classified as a pseudogene. This CDR3 comprises 17 residues. The CDR3 DNA reads as TGTGCCAGCAGCAAAGAGGGCCAGGGCGCTCCTCAAGAGACCCAGTACTTC. The encoded protein is CASSKEGQGAPQETQYF.

V and J are TRBV7-2 and TRBJ2-1; 7 bases fit TRBD2. The closer fit of TRBJ2-7 to the DNA end suggests the J call may be wrong. CDR1 is SGHTA, CDR2 FQGNSA, per germline. CDR3 length: 17 residues. Here the CDR3 reads CASSLAFERDSYNEQYF. In nucleotides, the CDR3 is TGTGCCAGCAGCTTAGCGTTCGAGCGGGATTCCTACAATGAGCAGTACTTC.

V and J are TRBV6-4 and TRBJ2-5; no reliable D call. The J call may be faulty, since TRBJ2-7 better matches the DNA end. CDR1 and CDR2 from the germline V gene are MRHNA and SNTAGT. The CDR3 has 14 amino acids. CDR3 amino acids: CASSGAGLFYEQYF. For the CDR3, the DNA is TGTGCCAGCAGTGGTGCAGGCCTATTCTACGAGCAGTACTTC.

The chain's CDR3 is CSLVEENSEQFF. In DNA form, the CDR3 reads TGCAGCCTTGTTGAGGAGAACAGTGAGCAGTTCTTC. V is TRBV29-1 and J is TRBJ2-1; D gene ambiguous. CDR1 and CDR2 (germline): SQVTM, ANQGSEA. This CDR3 region has 12 residues. V lost 8 bases and J lost 9, with 17 bases in between.